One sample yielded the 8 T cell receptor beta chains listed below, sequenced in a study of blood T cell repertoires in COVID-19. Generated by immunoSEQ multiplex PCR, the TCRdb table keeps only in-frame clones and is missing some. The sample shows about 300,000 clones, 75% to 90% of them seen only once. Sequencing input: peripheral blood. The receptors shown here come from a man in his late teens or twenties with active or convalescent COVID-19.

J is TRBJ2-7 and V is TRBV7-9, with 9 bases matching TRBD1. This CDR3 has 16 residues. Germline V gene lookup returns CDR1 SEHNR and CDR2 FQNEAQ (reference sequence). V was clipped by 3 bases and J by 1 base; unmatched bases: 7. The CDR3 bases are TGTGCCAGCAGCTTTACAGGGGGCTTTACTTCCTACGAGCAGTACTTC. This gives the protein CASSFTGGFTSYEQYF.

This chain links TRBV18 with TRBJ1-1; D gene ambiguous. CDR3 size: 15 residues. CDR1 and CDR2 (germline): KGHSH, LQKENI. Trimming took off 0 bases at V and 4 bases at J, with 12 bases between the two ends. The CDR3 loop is CASSPPSNRGTEAFF. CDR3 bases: TGTGCCAGCTCACCACCCTCTAATCGTGGCACTGAAGCTTTCTTT.

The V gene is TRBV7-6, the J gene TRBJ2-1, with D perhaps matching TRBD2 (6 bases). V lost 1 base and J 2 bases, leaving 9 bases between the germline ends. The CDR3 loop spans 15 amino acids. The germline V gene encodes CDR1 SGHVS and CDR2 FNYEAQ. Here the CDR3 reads CASSLVGGAYNEQFF. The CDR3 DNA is TGTGCCAGCAGCTTAGTGGGCGGGGCCTACAATGAGCAGTTCTTC.

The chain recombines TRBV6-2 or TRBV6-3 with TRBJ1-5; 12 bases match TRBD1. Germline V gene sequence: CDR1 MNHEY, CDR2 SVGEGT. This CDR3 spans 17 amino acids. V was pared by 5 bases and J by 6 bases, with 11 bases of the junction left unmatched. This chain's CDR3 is CASSTRDRGRSGQPQHF. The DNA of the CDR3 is TGTGCCAGCAGTACTCGGGACAGGGGGCGAAGCGGTCAGCCCCAGCATTTT.

CDR3 amino acids: CASSLRLSVSGRVDEQFF. CDR3 bases: TGTGCCAGCAGCTTAAGATTATCTGTGAGCGGGAGGGTCGATGAGCAGTTCTTC. The chain combines TRBV7-3 with TRBJ2-1; 10 nucleotides align to TRBD2. From germline, CDR1 is SGHTA and CDR2 FQGTGA. The ends lost 1 base at V and 8 bases at J; junction bases unmatched: 14. There are 18 residues in the CDR3.

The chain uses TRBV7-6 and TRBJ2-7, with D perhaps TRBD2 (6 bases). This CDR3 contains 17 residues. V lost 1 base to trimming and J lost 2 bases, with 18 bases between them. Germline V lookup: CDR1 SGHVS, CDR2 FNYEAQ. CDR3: CASSLDNPLGGTYEQYF. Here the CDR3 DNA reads TGTGCCAGCAGCTTAGATAATCCCTTGGGCGGGACCTACGAGCAGTACTTC.

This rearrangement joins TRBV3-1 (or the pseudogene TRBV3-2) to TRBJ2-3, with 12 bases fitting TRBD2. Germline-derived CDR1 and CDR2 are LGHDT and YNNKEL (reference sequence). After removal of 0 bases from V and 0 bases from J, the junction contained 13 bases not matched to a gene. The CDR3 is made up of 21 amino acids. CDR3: CASSQDLRASGRVSSTDTQYF. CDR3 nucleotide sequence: TGTGCCAGCAGCCAAGATCTTAGAGCTAGCGGGAGGGTCTCGAGCACAGATACGCAGTATTTT.

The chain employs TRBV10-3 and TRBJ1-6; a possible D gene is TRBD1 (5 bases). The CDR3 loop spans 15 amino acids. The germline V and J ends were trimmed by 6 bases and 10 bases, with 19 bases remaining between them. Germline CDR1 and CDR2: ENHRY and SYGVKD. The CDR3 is CAISQGTGPRSPLHF. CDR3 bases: TGTGCCATCAGCCAAGGGACTGGGCCTAGGTCACCCCTCCACTTT.